The 27 T cell receptor beta chains reported below all come from one sample, sequenced in a study of Graves' ophthalmopathy and Graves' hyperthyroidism. RNA transcripts were the source from which TCR beta CDR3 regions were amplified. First-round RT-PCR used HTBI primers; second-round multiplex PCR followed. TCRdb redid the calling of the multiplex PCR reads with MiXCR, one entry per CDR3 protein. The sample has approximately 700,000 distinct CDR3 sequences, roughly 39% seen once; the top ten hold more than 2.5%. The sample consisted of peripheral blood. The origin of the receptors is an adult man with Graves' ophthalmopathy.

In its sample, this clonotype was seen once. The chain uses TRBV7-3 and TRBJ1-3; a possible D gene is TRBD1 (5 bases). V was clipped by 8 bases and J by 9 bases, with 41 bases between them. This CDR3 region has 21 residues. Looked up from germline, CDR1 is SGHTA and CDR2 is FQGTGA. This CDR3 is CASGHGRPPHVGVVSGCTIYF. The CDR3 DNA reads as TGTGCCAGCGGACATGGAAGACCCCCCCATGTCGGCGTCGTCTCGGGATGCACCATATATTTT.

As regards this clonotype: The junction departs from germline at one end; a sequencing error may be responsible. V and J are TRBV5-1 and TRBJ1-2; the match to TRBD1 covers 8 bases. Germline V gives CDR1 SGHRS, CDR2 YFSETQ. The CDR3 is made up of 11 amino acids. The CDR3 DNA follows: TGCGCCAGCAGGACCGGACAGGGCCAACTCTTC. It encodes CASRTGQGQLF.

There are many counts of this clonotype. The V gene is TRBV7-8, the J gene TRBJ2-7, with D perhaps assigned TRBD1 or TRBD2 (5 bases each). V was pared by 7 bases and J by 0 bases, with 13 bases between. This CDR3 comprises 14 residues. Germline V gene lookup returns CDR1 SGHVS and CDR2 FQNEAQ. The CDR3 nucleotides are TGTGCCAGCACCCGAGGGGCTTTCTCCTACGAGCAGTACTTC. This sequence encodes CASTRGAFSYEQYF.

This clonotype was observed a handful of times. The V gene is TRBV25-1, the J gene TRBJ2-7, with TRBD1 identical over 9 bases. Germline CDR1 MGHDK, CDR2 SYGVNS. This CDR3 has 15 residues. V lost 11 bases to trimming and J lost 3 bases; unmatched junction nucleotides: 14. DNA of the CDR3: TGTGCCTGGAGTGTACGTACAGGGGGCAACTACGAGCAGTACTTC. Amino acid sequence: CAWSVRTGGNYEQYF.

This clonotype was counted many times. V and J are TRBV20-1 and TRBJ1-4; maybe TRBD1 (6 bases). The CDR3 totals 16 residues. V lost 0 bases to trimming and J lost 0 bases, with 11 bases between them. Germline CDR1 DFQATT, CDR2 SNEGSKA (reference sequence). The CDR3 bases are TGCAGTGCTAGAGATTGGGGGCCAGCAACTAATGAAAAACTGTTTTTT. Translated, it gives CSARDWGPATNEKLFF.

This clonotype was observed many times. This chain uses TRBV13 with TRBJ1-4; 9 nucleotides match TRBD1. Germline V gene lookup returns CDR1 PRHDT and CDR2 FYEKMQ (reference sequence). V lost 4 bases, J lost 7 bases, and 7 bases stayed unmatched. There are 15 residues in the CDR3. Written as DNA, the CDR3 is TGTGCCAGCAGCTCGCGGACAGGGGCGGGTGAAAAACTGTTTTTT. This codes for CASSSRTGAGEKLFF. Based on the CDR3 plus reference TRBV13 and TRBJ1-4, the full variable domain is AAGVIQSPRHLIKEKRETATLKCYPIPRHDTVYWYQQGPGQDPQFLISFYEKMQSDKGSIPDRFSAQQFSDYHSELNMSSLELGDSALYFCASSSRTGAGEKLFFGSGTQLSVL.

The gene calls are TRBV20-1 and TRBJ2-7; perhaps TRBD1 as D (6 bases). This CDR3 region has 13 residues. The germline V gene encodes CDR1 DFQATT and CDR2 SNEGSKA (reference sequence). V was shortened by 4 bases and J by 4 bases, with 14 bases between the two germline ends. The CDR3 bases are TGCAGTGCTACAAACAGGGATTTTTACGAGCAGTACTTC. Amino acid sequence: CSATNRDFYEQYF.

This clonotype was seen at least ten times. The chain is built from TRBV7-2 and TRBJ1-1; TRBD1 matches at 9 bases. The germline gives CDR1 SGHTA, CDR2 FQGNSA. J was trimmed by 5 bases and V by 5 bases; bases with no gene match: 6. CDR3 length equals 14 residues. CDR3 sequence reads: CASSTKQGATEAFF. DNA for the CDR3: TGTGCCAGCAGCACTAAACAGGGGGCGACTGAAGCTTTCTTT.

This clonotype appeared a few times. The chain carries TRBV7-2 and TRBJ2-5; the match to TRBD1 covers 9 bases. This CDR3 region has 16 residues. Germline V CDR1 and CDR2: SGHTA, FQGNSA. V lost 4 bases to trimming and J lost 9 bases; unmatched junction nucleotides: 15. CDR3 residues: CASSSGQGGVGEAQYF. The CDR3 DNA is TGTGCCAGCAGCTCGGGACAGGGCGGGGTCGGGGAGGCCCAGTACTTC.

This clonotype has at least ten counts. The chain carries TRBV6-1 and TRBJ1-6; possible D gene TRBD1, 5 bases. With 3 bases removed from V and 6 bases from J, the gap between germline ends came to 12 bases. Germline V gene data show CDR1 as MNHNS and CDR2 as SASEGT. The CDR3 spans 15 residues. CDR3 region: CASSEKGQPNSPLHF. The CDR3 coding sequence is TGTGCCAGCAGTGAGAAGGGGCAACCTAATTCACCCCTCCACTTT.

This clonotype was detected many times. The chain couples TRBV29-1 to TRBJ1-1; 8 bases are shared with TRBD1. Looked up from germline, CDR1 is SQVTM and CDR2 is ANQGSEA. After removal of 0 bases from V and 5 bases from J, the junction contained 11 bases not matched to a gene. The CDR3 runs 16 residues. Here the CDR3 DNA reads TGCAGCGTTGAAGATCTCGGGACAGGAAGAGAAACTGAAGCTTTCTTT. It codes for CSVEDLGTGRETEAFF.

For this clonotype: A much larger clone lies a single base off, so this may be a read error. This chain connects TRBV2 to TRBJ1-2, with 9 nucleotides matching TRBD1. This CDR3 region has 16 residues. Germline V gene lookup returns CDR1 SNHLY and CDR2 FYNNEI. After removal of 4 bases from V and 6 bases from J, the junction contained 12 bases not matched to a gene. CDR3 in DNA: TGTGCCAGCAGTGGAACTGGGACAGGGTCTGTCGATGGCTACACCTTC. It specifies CASSGTGTGSVDGYTF. Complete variable domain (other parts from reference TRBV2 and TRBJ1-2): EPEVTQTPSHQVTQMGQEVILRCVPISNHLYFYWYRQILGQKVEFLVSFYNNEISEKSEIFDDQFSVERPDGSNFTLKIRSTKLEDSAMYFCASSGTGTGSVDGYTFGSGTRLTVV.

This clonotype has a handful of counts. V gene TRBV7-6 combines with J gene TRBJ2-2, with D possibly TRBD1 on 6 matching bases. The CDR3 extends over 21 amino acids. V lost 0 bases, J lost 2 bases, and 25 bases lay in between. Germline CDR1 SGHVS, CDR2 FNYEAQ. The CDR3 bases are TGTGCCAGCAGCTTAGCGAGGGGCGGGCCAGGGGCCGGGATCAACACCGGGGAGCTGTTTTTT. It is translated as CASSLARGGPGAGINTGELFF.

This clonotype was counted between two and nine times. The chain employs TRBV9 and TRBJ1-2; D gene uncertain. The CDR3 contains 13 residues. The germline V gene has CDR1 SGDLS and CDR2 YYNGEE. V was clipped by 7 bases and J by 4 bases, with 14 bases between them. CDR3 sequence: CASSPPASYGYTF. CDR3 coding DNA: TGTGCCAGCTCACCACCCGCCTCCTATGGCTACACCTTC.

A remark on this clonotype: A clone one base away is much larger, so this may be a read error. The rearrangement links TRBV2 to TRBJ1-2; D may be TRBD1 (5 bases). The CDR3 spans 14 residues. The germline CDR1 and CDR2 sequences are SNHLY and FYNNEI. This chain's CDR3 is CASSLDDRNYGYAF. CDR3 DNA: TGTGCCAGCAGCTTGGATGACAGAAACTATGGCTACGCCTTC.

This chain uses TRBV5-6 with TRBJ1-5; 8 bases fit TRBD1. This CDR3 has 17 amino acids. The germline V gene has CDR1 SGHDT and CDR2 YYEEEE. Unmatched junction bases numbered 14, after V lost 4 bases and J lost 5 bases. The CDR3 loop reads CASSLRQGAYVDQPQHF. CDR3 nucleotide sequence: TGTGCCAGCAGCCTACGGCAGGGGGCGTACGTTGATCAGCCCCAGCATTTT.

The rearrangement links TRBV6-5 to TRBJ2-2, with D unresolved. Germline V lookup: CDR1 MNHEY, CDR2 SVGAGI. The CDR3 loop spans 11 amino acids. Trimming stripped 10 bases from V and 5 bases from J, with 8 bases between. The CDR3 loop reads CANSATGELFF. For the CDR3, the DNA is TGTGCCAACAGCGCGACCGGGGAGCTGTTTTTT.

The chain uses TRBV10-3 and TRBJ2-5; 9 bases are a match to TRBD1. Germline CDR1 reads ENHRY; CDR2 reads SYGVKD. The CDR3 is 16 residues long. V lost 2 bases and J lost 10; bases outside the gene matches: 14. CDR3 residues: CAISEVKGDRAGDQYF. The CDR3 DNA reads TGTGCCATCAGTGAGGTGAAAGGGGACAGGGCAGGAGACCAGTACTTC.

The V gene is TRBV7-6, the J gene TRBJ1-4; D not certain. Trimming removed 2 bases at V and 8 bases at J, with 21 bases between. The length of the CDR3 is 17 residues. The germline gives CDR1 SGHVS, CDR2 FNYEAQ. The CDR3: CASSLNGKLGGPEKLFF. The CDR3 DNA reads TGTGCCAGCAGCTTAAATGGGAAGTTAGGCGGACCGGAAAAACTGTTTTTT.

Of note for this clonotype: With a much larger clone just one base away, this may be a read error. The chain has TRBV2 and TRBJ2-7; TRBD1 agrees at 9 bases. Germline assignment: CDR1 SNHLY and CDR2 FYNNEI. This CDR3 has 14 residues. Here the CDR3 DNA reads TGTGCCGGCAGCGGGCATCGGACAGGGGCCGAGCAGTACTTC. It is translated as CAGSGHRTGAEQYF.

The chain recombines TRBV9 with TRBJ2-7; 7 bases fit TRBD1. Germline values: CDR1 SGDLS, CDR2 YYNGEE. V shed 4 bases and J 1 base; nucleotides not matched to a gene: 5. This CDR3 contains 14 residues. The CDR3 is CASSQPDRSYEQYF. The CDR3 DNA follows: TGTGCCAGCAGCCAACCGGACAGGTCCTACGAGCAGTACTTC. Full variable domain (missing parts from reference TRBV9 and TRBJ2-7): DSGVTQTPKHLITATGQRVTLRCSPRSGDLSVYWYQQSLDQGLQFLIQYYNGEERAKGNILERFSAQQFPDLHSELNLSSLELGDSALYFCASSQPDRSYEQYFGPGTRLTVT.

This clonotype has a count of ten or more. The V call is TRBV6-1, the J call TRBJ1-1; 7 bases fit TRBD1. The germline CDR1 and CDR2 sequences are MNHNS and SASEGT. The CDR3 runs to 12 residues. J lost 8 bases, V lost 5 bases, and 5 bases had no gene match. The CDR3 DNA is TGTGCCAGCAGTTATACGGGACAGGAAGCTTTCTTT. Translation: CASSYTGQEAFF.

This clonotype was recorded many times. The rearrangement uses TRBV7-2 and TRBJ2-2, with TRBD1 identical over 8 bases. Trimming removed 4 bases from V and 5 bases from J; junction bases left unmatched: 6. The CDR3 runs 15 residues. In germline, CDR1 is SGHTA, CDR2 FQGNSA. DNA for the CDR3: TGTGCCAGCAGCTACCGGACAGGGCAAACCGGGGAGCTGTTTTTT. It specifies CASSYRTGQTGELFF.

This clonotype appeared a few times. The V call is TRBV30, the J call TRBJ1-5; the D is unclear. V lost 0 bases and J lost 2, with 8 bases in between. Germline V gives CDR1 GTSNPN, CDR2 SVGIG (reference sequence). This CDR3 contains 14 residues. The CDR3 spells CAWSVGSGNQPQHF. CDR3 nucleotides: TGTGCCTGGAGTGTAGGGTCAGGCAATCAGCCCCAGCATTTT.

This sequence joins TRBV29-1 and TRBJ1-2, with 8 bases lining up with TRBD1. Germline assignment: CDR1 SQVTM and CDR2 ANQGSEA. With V trimmed by 6 bases and J by 5 bases, 8 bases remained unmatched. CDR3 length: 13 residues. CDR3: CSVDWDRTYGYTF. CDR3 in DNA: TGCAGCGTCGATTGGGACAGGACGTATGGCTACACCTTC. The entire variable domain, with the rest obtained from reference TRBV29-1 and TRBJ1-2, is as follows: SAVISQKPSRDICQRGTSLTIQCQVDSQVTMMFWYRQQPGQSLTLIATANQGSEATYESGFVIDKFPISRPNLTFSTLTVSNMSPEDSSIYLCSVDWDRTYGYTFGSGTRLTVV.

This clonotype was counted a few times. This chain uses TRBV20-1 with TRBJ1-5, with unresolved D. CDR1 is DFQATT and CDR2 is SNEGSKA in the germline V gene (reference sequence). This CDR3 contains 15 residues. V lost 6 bases to trimming and J lost 0 bases, with 15 bases between them. The CDR3 loop reads CSARGPVNSNQPQHF. In DNA form, the CDR3 reads TGCAGTGCACGTGGGCCAGTAAATAGCAATCAGCCCCAGCATTTT.

As for this clonotype: A much larger clone differs by one base, so this may be a read error. DNA of the CDR3: TGCAGTGCTAACGACTCCCGGGCGGAGGGCTACACCTTC. Translated: CSANDSRAEGYTF. The chain uses TRBV20-1 and TRBJ1-2; D call uncertain. The V and J ends lost 4 bases and 8 bases respectively, with 17 bases between them. The length of the CDR3 is 13 residues. The germline gives CDR1 DFQATT, CDR2 SNEGSKA (reference sequence).